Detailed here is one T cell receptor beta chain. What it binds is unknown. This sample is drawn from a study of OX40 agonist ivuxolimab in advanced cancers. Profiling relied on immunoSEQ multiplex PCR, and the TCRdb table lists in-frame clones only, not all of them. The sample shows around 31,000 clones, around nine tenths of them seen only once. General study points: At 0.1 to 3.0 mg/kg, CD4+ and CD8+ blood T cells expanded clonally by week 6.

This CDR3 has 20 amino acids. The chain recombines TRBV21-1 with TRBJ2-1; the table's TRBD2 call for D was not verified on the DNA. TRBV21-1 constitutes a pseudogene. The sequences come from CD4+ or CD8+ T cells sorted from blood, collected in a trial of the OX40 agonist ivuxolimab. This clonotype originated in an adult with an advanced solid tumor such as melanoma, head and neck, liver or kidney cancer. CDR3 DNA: TGTGCCAGCAGCCTCAAAGCGCGGGATTCGGGAGAGAATTTTCGCAATGAGCAGTTCTTC. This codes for CASSLKARDSGENFRNEQFF.